These 13 T cell receptor beta chains share one sample of origin, sequenced in a study of OX40 agonist ivuxolimab in advanced cancers. The assay was immunoSEQ multiplex PCR, and TCRdb's table has in-frame clones only and misses some. The sample includes under 70,000 clones, over 75% of them seen just once. Sequences were derived from CD4+ or CD8+ T cells sorted from blood, sampled in a trial of the OX40 agonist ivuxolimab. The receptors stem from an adult with an advanced solid tumor such as melanoma, head and neck, liver or kidney cancer.

This clone was seen more than once but under ten times. V usage is TRBV6-5 and J usage is TRBJ2-5; D is perhaps TRBD1 or TRBD2 (6 bases each). In germline, CDR1 is MNHEY, CDR2 SVGAGI. V dropped 0 bases and J dropped 5 bases, with 16 bases sitting between them. This CDR3 is built from 16 residues. The CDR3 DNA reads as TGTGCCAGCAGTTACTCGGGGGCCCCCGGGGGTGAGACCCAGTACTTC. Translating gives CASSYSGAPGGETQYF.

The CDR3 coding sequence is TGTGCCAGCAGCGCCGGGACAGGGTACACCGGGGAGCTGTTTTTT. It translates to CASSAGTGYTGELFF. This rearrangement joins TRBV5-8 to TRBJ2-2; the match to TRBD1 covers 9 bases. The CDR3 covers 15 residues. J lost 3 bases, V lost 4 bases, and 4 bases had no gene match. Germline loops: CDR1 SGHTS, CDR2 YDEGEE. The variable domain in full, with the rest retrieved from reference TRBV5-8 and TRBJ2-2, is EAGVTQSPTHLIKTRGQQATLRCSPISGHTSVYWYQQALGLGLQFLLWYDEGEERNRGNFPPRFSGRQFPNYSSELNVNALELEDSALYLCASSAGTGYTGELFFGEGSRLTVL.

The gene calls are TRBV10-2 and TRBJ1-2, with D maybe TRBD1 (5 bases). CDR1 and CDR2 (germline): WSHSY, SAAADI. V was shortened by 5 bases and J by 4 bases, with 14 bases between the two germline ends. This CDR3 contains 14 residues. This CDR3 reads CASSRQPGSYGYTF. In DNA, the CDR3 is TGCGCCAGCAGTAGACAGCCCGGGAGCTATGGCTACACCTTC.

This chain connects TRBV7-9 to TRBJ2-3; a possible D gene is TRBD2 (6 bases). The V and J ends lost 6 bases and 6 bases respectively, with 10 bases between them. Germline CDR1 is SEHNR and CDR2 is FQNEAQ (reference sequence). This CDR3 comprises 12 residues. The CDR3 loop reads CASSPGGDTQYF. The CDR3, as DNA: TGTGCCAGCAGTCCCGGAGGGGATACGCAGTATTTT.

The rearrangement joins TRBV11-2 to TRBJ2-7; D not certain. CDR3 length: 16 residues. With 2 bases removed from V and 3 bases from J, the gap between germline ends came to 17 bases. CDR1 SGHAT and CDR2 FQNNGV come from the germline V gene. The CDR3 sequence: CASSLSRGSDGYEQYF. In DNA form, the CDR3 reads TGTGCCAGCAGCTTAAGTCGTGGGTCCGACGGCTACGAGCAGTACTTC.

The V and J genes are TRBV7-3 and TRBJ1-4, with 9 bases fitting TRBD1. The V gene's germline CDR1 is SGHTA and CDR2 FQGTGA. The ends lost 5 bases at V and 8 bases at J; junction bases unmatched: 3. The CDR3 spans 13 residues. This chain's CDR3 is CASSRQGGEKLFF. As DNA, the CDR3 is TGTGCCAGCAGCAGACAGGGGGGCGAAAAACTGTTTTTT. Drawing the rest from reference TRBV7-3 and TRBJ1-4, the complete variable domain is GAGVSQTPSNKVTEKGKYVELRCDPISGHTALYWYRQSLGQGPEFLIYFQGTGAADDSGLPNDRFFAVRPEGSVSTLKIQRTERGDSAVYLCASSRQGGEKLFFGSGTQLSVL.

The J gene is TRBJ2-1, the V gene TRBV6-1; 7 bases fit TRBD2. The V and J ends lost 5 bases and 13 bases, in that order; junction bases with no gene match: 11. This CDR3 has 13 amino acids. Germline V lookup: CDR1 MNHNS, CDR2 SASEGT. CDR3 nucleotide sequence: TGTGCCAGCAGTCCGCTAGCGGTCGGGGGTCAGTTCTTC. Amino acid sequence: CASSPLAVGGQFF.

The CDR3 nucleotides are TGTGCCAGCAGCTCGGGGTCTACTTCCAAAAACATTCAGTACTTC. It is translated as CASSSGSTSKNIQYF. The chain is built from TRBV5-4 and TRBJ2-4; a possible D gene is TRBD2 (5 bases). Trimming took off 3 bases at V and 2 bases at J, with 12 bases between the two ends. Germline values: CDR1 SGHNT, CDR2 YYREEE (reference sequence). There are 15 residues in the CDR3.

This clone has a single count. The V call is TRBV19, the J call TRBJ1-1, with TRBD1 matching over 7 bases. This CDR3 is built from 16 residues. Germline V lookup: CDR1 LNHDA, CDR2 SQIVND (reference sequence). V dropped 5 bases and J dropped 4; count of bases not matched to a gene: 13. The CDR3 region is CASSSKTGMVGTEAFF. In DNA form, the CDR3 reads TGTGCCAGTAGTTCCAAGACAGGGATGGTGGGCACTGAAGCTTTCTTT.

The gene calls are TRBV28 and TRBJ2-1; 14 nucleotides line up with TRBD2. CDR3 size: 16 residues. Germline V gene data show CDR1 as MDHEN and CDR2 as SYDVKM. With V trimmed by 4 bases and J by 15 bases, 14 bases remained unmatched. This chain's CDR3 is CASSSLGTSGSYPPFF. The DNA for the CDR3 is TGTGCCAGCAGTTCCCTTGGGACTAGCGGGAGTTATCCCCCGTTCTTC.

The chain is built from TRBV10-1 and TRBJ2-3; the match to TRBD2 covers 9 bases. This CDR3 has 18 amino acids. The trim removed 4 bases at V and 0 bases at J, leaving 11 bases unmatched. The germline V gene encodes CDR1 WNHNN and CDR2 SYGVQD (reference sequence). The CDR3 DNA reads TGCGCCAGCAGTGGGGCGACTAGCGGACGAGCTAGCACAGATACGCAGTATTTT. Protein: CASSGATSGRASTDTQYF.

J is TRBJ1-1 and V is TRBV2; D gene ambiguous. The CDR3 runs to 16 residues. Per germline, CDR1 SNHLY and CDR2 FYNNEI. V lost 6 bases, J lost 1 base, and 18 bases lay in between. The CDR3 coding sequence is TGTGCCAGCAGCCACCCCCGGACGGCCCCGAACACTGAAGCTTTCTTT. Encoded protein: CASSHPRTAPNTEAFF.

V and J are TRBV28 and TRBJ1-2; TRBD1 might be the D (5 bases). The CDR3 is 15 amino acids. Germline assignment: CDR1 MDHEN and CDR2 SYDVKM. Trimming removed 6 bases at V and 0 bases at J, with 14 bases between. The DNA for the CDR3 is TGTGCCAGCAGCCCCGGGACGGATGCTAACTATGGCTACACCTTC. Translated, it gives CASSPGTDANYGYTF.